The clone carrying this TCR beta chain has only one observation. Its antigen is undetermined. This record comes from a study of OX40 agonist ivuxolimab in advanced cancers. Study details: Patients with hepatocellular carcinoma, melanoma, renal cell or head and neck cancer made up the dose-escalation patients.

Broader study findings: Some patients who did not respond also had low normalized T-cell clonal expansion.

The timepoints at which blood was sampled were baseline, cycle 4 day 1, and cycle 7 day 1. The data were produced by immunoSEQ multiplex PCR, yet TCRdb's version contains in-frame clones alone and is incomplete. The table records roughly 43,000 clones, roughly 85% of them present only once. This TCR was recovered from an adult with an advanced solid tumor such as melanoma, head and neck, liver or kidney cancer. The input for sequencing was CD4+ or CD8+ T cells sorted from blood, taken in a trial of the OX40 agonist ivuxolimab.

The CDR3 region is CASSPDSSYEQYF. For the CDR3, the DNA is TGTGCCAGCTCACCGGACAGCTCCTACGAGCAGTACTTC. The J gene is TRBJ2-7, the V gene TRBV18, with a tentative D call TRBD1 (6 bases). Germline assignment: CDR1 KGHSH and CDR2 LQKENI. V was pared by 3 bases and J by 0 bases, with 6 bases between. This CDR3 contains 13 residues. Full variable domain (outside the CDR3, taken from reference TRBV18 and TRBJ2-7): NAGVMQNPRHLVRRRGQEARLRCSPMKGHSHVYWYRQLPEEGLKFMVYLQKENIIDESGMPKERFSAEFPKEGPSILRIQQVVRGDSAAYFCASSPDSSYEQYFGPGTRLTVT.